Shown below are 27 T cell receptor beta chains from a single sample sequenced in a study of blood T cell repertoires in COVID-19. Sequencing used immunoSEQ multiplex PCR; TCRdb keeps in-frame clones, though not all of them. The sample lists 66,000 or so clones, around 83% seen once, with 5.5% to 7% in the top ten. The material sequenced was peripheral blood. These receptors were obtained from a man over 45 with active COVID-19.

The chain combines TRBV24-1 with TRBJ2-1, with D unclear. The ends were cut back, 4 bases at V and 5 bases at J, with 8 bases in the middle. The CDR3 covers 13 residues. CDR1 and CDR2 (germline): KGHDR, SFDVKD. The CDR3: CATSDILHNEQFF. Here the CDR3 DNA reads TGTGCCACCAGTGACATACTACACAATGAGCAGTTCTTC.

The chain has TRBV7-2 and TRBJ1-2, with D possibly being TRBD1 (6 bases). Germline CDR1 is SGHTA and CDR2 is FQGNSA. The CDR3 is 14 residues long. Between the trimmed V and J ends, which lost 4 bases and 5 bases, there was a span of 14 bases. The CDR3 is CASSSSGGQYGYTF. The CDR3 coding sequence is TGTGCCAGCAGCTCCTCGGGGGGACAATATGGCTACACCTTC.

The rearrangement joins TRBV10-2 to TRBJ1-6, with D possibly matching TRBD1 (6 bases). The V and J ends lost 0 bases and 2 bases respectively, with 11 bases between them. The CDR3 is made up of 17 amino acids. Germline V gene sequence: CDR1 WSHSY, CDR2 SAAADI. CDR3: CASSESGRGAYNSPLHF. In DNA form, the CDR3 reads TGCGCCAGCAGTGAGTCAGGCAGGGGAGCCTATAATTCACCCCTCCACTTT.

This chain links TRBV6-2 or TRBV6-3 with TRBJ2-5, with TRBD1 identical over 7 bases. V lost 6 bases, J lost 4 bases, and 2 bases stayed unmatched. The CDR3 has 12 residues. Germline V gene data show CDR1 as MNHEY and CDR2 as SVGEGT. CDR3 sequence (DNA): TGTGCCAGCAGCGCAGGGGGAGAGACCCAGTACTTC. Its translation: CASSAGGETQYF.

The chain employs TRBV19 and TRBJ2-1; D call uncertain. The V end lost 0 bases, the J end lost 0 bases, and 12 bases lay between the germline ends. Germline V gene sequence: CDR1 LNHDA, CDR2 SQIVND (reference sequence). The CDR3 runs to 17 residues. The CDR3 nucleotides are TGTGCCAGTAGTATAGATCGGGTCCTTAGCTCCTACAATGAGCAGTTCTTC. It translates to CASSIDRVLSSYNEQFF. Using reference TRBV19 and TRBJ2-1 for the parts outside the CDR3, the full variable domain is DGGITQSPKYLFRKEGQNVTLSCEQNLNHDAMYWYRQDPGQGLRLIYYSQIVNDFQKGDIAEGYSVSREKKESFPLTVTSAQKNPTAFYLCASSIDRVLSSYNEQFFGPGTRLTVL.

The CDR3 loop reads CASSYSLGLSYEQYF. For the CDR3, the DNA is TGTGCCAGCAGTTACTCGTTGGGACTTTCCTACGAGCAGTACTTC. The V call is TRBV6-5, the J call TRBJ2-7; D possibly corresponds to TRBD2 (6 bases). Trimming removed 0 bases from V and 1 base from J, with 10 bases in between. Germline values: CDR1 MNHEY, CDR2 SVGAGI. The CDR3 runs 15 residues.

In DNA form, the CDR3 reads TGCGCCAGCAGCAGGGGTGTCGAAGAGACCCAGTACTTC. It is translated as CASSRGVEETQYF. This rearrangement joins TRBV5-1 to TRBJ2-5, with TRBD1 as a possible D gene (5 bases). The CDR3 is 13 amino acids. Germline V gene lookup returns CDR1 SGHRS and CDR2 YFSETQ. Trimming cost V 4 bases and J 3 bases, with 10 bases left between them.

The chain carries TRBV11-3 and TRBJ1-1; the D gene is possibly TRBD1 (5 bases). Trimming took off 2 bases at V and 4 bases at J, with 8 bases between the two ends. The CDR3 length is 13 residues. CDR1 and CDR2 from the germline V gene are SGHNT and YENEEA. DNA of the CDR3: TGTGCCAGCAGCTTATCCAGGGCCACTGAAGCTTTCTTT. Its protein is CASSLSRATEAFF.

The V and J genes are TRBV29-1 and TRBJ2-3; 8 nucleotides agree with TRBD2. Germline CDR1 is SQVTM and CDR2 is ANQGSEA. The CDR3 covers 16 residues. V lost 7 bases to trimming and J lost 0 bases; unmatched junction nucleotides: 12. CDR3 loop: CSGLGPGGVSTDTQYF. The CDR3 DNA reads as TGCAGCGGATTGGGACCGGGGGGGGTCAGCACAGATACGCAGTATTTT.

The rearrangement uses TRBV6-5 and TRBJ1-2; 8 positions match TRBD1. The trim removed 6 bases at V and 3 bases at J, leaving 9 bases unmatched. Germline V gene sequence: CDR1 MNHEY, CDR2 SVGAGI. CDR3 length: 15 amino acids. This chain's CDR3 is CASSETQGAYYGYTF. CDR3 DNA sequence: TGTGCCAGCAGCGAGACCCAGGGGGCGTACTATGGCTACACCTTC.

The rearrangement joins TRBV4-1 to TRBJ2-1; 11 bases fit TRBD2. Germline CDR1 and CDR2: MGHRA and YSYEKL. Trimming removed 1 base from V and 6 bases from J; junction bases left unmatched: 5. This CDR3 region has 16 residues. The CDR3 protein is CASSQGTTSGINEQFF. CDR3 nucleotide sequence: TGCGCCAGCAGCCAAGGTACGACTAGCGGGATCAATGAGCAGTTCTTC.

This chain uses TRBV11-2 with TRBJ2-1; 7 nucleotides agree with TRBD2. CDR1 and CDR2 from the germline V gene are SGHAT and FQNNGV. CDR3 size: 15 residues. Trimming at V came to 3 bases and at J to 6 bases, leaving 8 bases not matched to a gene. CDR3 sequence reads: CASSFTTGGSNEQFF. The DNA for the CDR3 is TGTGCCAGCAGCTTTACGACGGGGGGTTCCAATGAGCAGTTCTTC.

This clone was detected only once. The J gene is TRBJ2-5, the V gene TRBV19; 7 nucleotides line up with TRBD1. J gave up 5 bases and V 4 bases, and 1 base lay outside the gene matches. Per the germline V gene, CDR1 is LNHDA and CDR2 is SQIVND (reference sequence). The CDR3 spans 12 residues. CDR3 region: CASSTRGETQYF. In nucleotides, the CDR3 is TGTGCCAGTAGTACCAGGGGGGAGACCCAGTACTTC.

The chain joins TRBV12-3 or TRBV12-4 to TRBJ2-5; D is ambiguous. Trimming removed 5 bases at V and 2 bases at J, with 9 bases between. The CDR3 runs 13 residues. Here the CDR3 reads CASSHDTQETQYF. CDR3 sequence (DNA): TGTGCCAGCAGTCATGACACACAAGAGACCCAGTACTTC.

The chain couples TRBV5-6 to TRBJ1-2; maybe TRBD1 (5 bases). Between the trimmed V and J ends, which lost 4 bases and 3 bases, there was a span of 13 bases. The CDR3 runs to 14 residues. Per germline, CDR1 SGHDT and CDR2 YYEEEE. CDR3 loop: CASSTFRGYYGYTF. CDR3 nucleotides: TGTGCCAGCAGCACCTTTCGGGGGTACTATGGCTACACCTTC.

This chain connects TRBV11-2 to TRBJ2-1, with TRBD2 matching 11 bases. The V gene end was trimmed by 2 bases and the J gene end by 6 bases; junction bases not matched to a gene: 0. The CDR3 is 14 amino acids. The germline V gene has CDR1 SGHAT and CDR2 FQNNGV. The DNA for the CDR3 is TGTGCCAGCAGCTTAACTAGCGGGAGCAATGAGCAGTTCTTC. Amino acid sequence: CASSLTSGSNEQFF.

V gene TRBV2 combines with J gene TRBJ1-4, with 7 bases lining up with TRBD1. J was trimmed by 5 bases and V by 6 bases; bases with no gene match: 9. There are 15 residues in the CDR3. CDR1 and CDR2 from the germline V gene are SNHLY and FYNNEI. CDR3 nucleotides: TGTGCCAGCAGCAGAAGTACAGGGGAGAATGAAAAACTGTTTTTT. It translates to CASSRSTGENEKLFF.

The chain recombines TRBV3-1 (or the pseudogene TRBV3-2) with TRBJ1-1; no clear D gene. The CDR3 length is 12 residues. Germline assignment: CDR1 LGHDT and CDR2 YNNKEL (reference sequence). Trimming took 10 bases from V and 1 from J, leaving 10 bases between them. The chain's CDR3 is CATGAGNTEAFF. In nucleotides, the CDR3 is TGTGCCACCGGAGCTGGGAACACTGAAGCTTTCTTT.

The chain combines TRBV6-5 with TRBJ2-7; D perhaps matches TRBD2 (5 bases). The CDR3 sequence is 14 residues long. With 4 bases removed from V and 3 bases from J, the gap between germline ends came to 13 bases. Looked up from germline, CDR1 is MNHEY and CDR2 is SVGAGI. Here the CDR3 DNA reads TGTGCCAGCAGTTTCTCGACTAAGAGCTACGAGCAGTACGTC. The encoded protein is CASSFSTKSYEQYV.

The rearrangement uses TRBV7-2 and TRBJ2-5; 9 bases agree with TRBD2. The trim removed 4 bases at V and 1 base at J, leaving 10 bases unmatched. CDR1 is SGHTA, CDR2 FQGNSA, per germline. The CDR3 contains 17 residues. The CDR3 here is CASSSRGSGGPQETQYF. In DNA form, the CDR3 reads TGTGCCAGCAGCTCCCGGGGGAGCGGGGGGCCCCAAGAGACCCAGTACTTC.

The chain uses TRBV11-2 and TRBJ2-1; 8 nucleotides match TRBD2. The CDR3 runs to 13 residues. Germline V gives CDR1 SGHAT, CDR2 FQNNGV. The trim removed 3 bases at V and 9 bases at J, leaving 4 bases unmatched. CDR3 in amino acids: CASSFGGAGEQFF. CDR3 nucleotide sequence: TGTGCCAGCAGCTTCGGGGGGGCCGGTGAGCAGTTCTTC.

The chain has TRBV5-1 and TRBJ2-1; D might be TRBD1 (6 bases). Between the trimmed V and J ends, which lost 0 bases and 0 bases, there was a span of 13 bases. Germline CDR1 is SGHRS and CDR2 is YFSETQ. This CDR3 contains 17 residues. This CDR3 reads CASSLGHRESSYNEQFF. CDR3 in DNA: TGCGCCAGCAGCTTGGGCCACAGGGAGAGCTCCTACAATGAGCAGTTCTTC.

There are a few counts of this clone. The chain carries TRBV9 and TRBJ1-6, with D possibly being TRBD1 (6 bases). Trimming took off 0 bases at V and 6 bases at J, with 10 bases between the two ends. The CDR3 sequence is 15 residues long. Germline values: CDR1 SGDLS, CDR2 YYNGEE. In DNA, the CDR3 is TGTGCCAGCAGCGTAGCCGACAGGTTTAATTCACCCCTCCACTTT. It codes for CASSVADRFNSPLHF.

This chain links TRBV10-2 with TRBJ1-6, with D possibly matching TRBD1 (6 bases). The CDR3 is 15 residues long. Deletions cut 0 bases from V and 6 bases from J, with 9 bases between. The germline CDR1 and CDR2 sequences are WSHSY and SAAADI. This CDR3 reads CASSESQGSNSPLHF. CDR3 nucleotide sequence: TGCGCCAGCAGTGAGTCGCAGGGGTCTAATTCACCCCTCCACTTT.

The chain is built from TRBV11-3 and TRBJ2-2, with TRBD1 matching 11 bases. CDR1 SGHNT and CDR2 YENEEA come from the germline V gene. Trimming cost V 4 bases and J 7 bases; bases outside gene matches: 5. The CDR3 contains 15 residues. DNA of the CDR3: TGTGCCAGCAGCTCAGGACAGGGGGCGATCGGGGAGCTGTTTTTT. This sequence encodes CASSSGQGAIGELFF.

The rearrangement joins TRBV11-2 to TRBJ2-5; 16 positions agree with TRBD2. After removal of 5 bases from V and 4 bases from J, the junction contained 10 bases not matched to a gene. The CDR3 runs to 18 residues. The germline V gene encodes CDR1 SGHAT and CDR2 FQNNGV. CDR3 residues: CASSGRGLAGGPGETQYF. CDR3 nucleotides: TGTGCCAGCAGCGGCAGGGGACTAGCGGGAGGGCCAGGAGAGACCCAGTACTTC. The entire variable domain, with the rest obtained from reference TRBV11-2 and TRBJ2-5, is as follows: EAGVAQSPRYKIIEKRQSVAFWCNPISGHATLYWYQQILGQGPKLLIQFQNNGVVDDSQLPKDRFSAERLKGVDSTLKIQPAKLEDSAVYLCASSGRGLAGGPGETQYFGPGTRLLVL.

The chain combines TRBV7-8 with TRBJ2-3; D is uncertain. The germline V gene encodes CDR1 SGHVS and CDR2 FQNEAQ. The V gene lost 5 bases and the J gene lost 1 base, with 13 bases spanning the gap. This CDR3 is 15 amino acids long. CDR3 region: CASSPVKAGTDTQYF. In DNA, the CDR3 is TGTGCCAGCAGCCCCGTCAAGGCGGGCACAGATACGCAGTATTTT.